This T cell receptor beta chain came from a study of cytomegalovirus exposure and HLA in healthy donors. This clone was detected only once. The antigen remains undetermined. The PCR was carried out with 60 Vbeta primers and 13 Jbeta primers. Sequenced by immunoSEQ multiplex PCR; TCRdb stores in-frame clones only, minus some. Of about 120,000 clones in the sample, roughly 77% were seen once. Unmatched junction bases numbered 8, after V lost 8 bases and J lost 4 bases. CDR1 and CDR2 from the germline V gene are MNHNY and SVGAGI (reference sequence). The CDR3 totals 14 residues. Findings and caveats of the study: The authors confirmed in vitro that three CMV-associated chains were specific for CMV antigens. According to reports, the classifier identified cytomegalovirus status with high specificity and sensitivity. Reported findings show TCR beta sequences accurately forecast HLA-A and HLA-B alleles in most subjects.

The source material was PBMCs. The sequence was collected from a middle-aged man in good health and CMV-seropositive. This rearrangement joins TRBV6-6 to TRBJ2-5; the match to TRBD1 covers 9 bases. CDR3 nucleotides: TGTGCCAGCGAGAAAACAGGGGGCGCAGAGACCCAGTACTTC. Its translation: CASEKTGGAETQYF.